This is a list of T cell receptor beta chains from one sample in a study of T cells in Graves' hyperthyroidism and ophthalmopathy. TCRdb independently ran MiXCR on the multiplex PCR reads; one entry per CDR3 protein. The sample lists hundreds of thousands of distinct CDR3 sequences, around 46% occurring once. Sample: peripheral blood or thyroid tissue (not recorded which). These receptors were taken from a woman between 18 and 29 years old with Graves' hyperthyroidism. The CDR3 runs from the conserved cysteine through the conserved F or W. A D gene is named only where the DNA matches it firmly. Expanded clones are given a class, and other clones once, few, many or no size at all.

TRBJ1-5 | TRBV20-1 | few | NA | TGCAGTGCTTTGGCGAGCCATAGCAATCAGCCCCAGCATTTT | CSALASHSNQPQHF
TRBJ2-7 | TRBV20-1 | NA | TRBD2 | TGCAGTGCTCCCTTAGCGGGAGAGTACGAGCAGTACTTC | CSAPLAGEYEQYF
TRBJ2-7 | TRBV7-9 | many | TRBD2 | TGTGCCAGCAGCCAAGGCGCGGGAGACTACGAGCAGTACTTC | CASSQGAGDYEQYF
TRBJ2-5 | TRBV5-6 | NA | TRBD2 | TGTGCCAGCAGCCTACTAGCGGGAGGCCCCCAAGAGACCCAGTACTTC | CASSLLAGGPQETQYF
TRBJ1-2 | TRBV25-1 | NA | NA | TGTGCCAGCAGTGAATTGGGACTAGGGGGGCTCGGCTACACCTTC | CASSELGLGGLGYTF
TRBJ2-2 | TRBV29-1 | many | TRBD1 | TGCAGCGCCAACAGGGGGTATCCCGGGGAGCTGTTTTTT | CSANRGYPGELFF
TRBJ2-7 | TRBV7-2 | NA | TRBD1 | TGTGCCAGCAGCCAAGGACAGGGTACCTTCGAGCAGTACTTC | CASSQGQGTFEQYF
TRBJ2-7 | TRBV20-1 | NA | NA | TGCAGTGCCGAGGGAACGGGGACCTACGAGCAGTACTTC | CSAEGTGTYEQYF
TRBJ2-2 | TRBV7-6 | NA | NA | TGTGCCAGCAGCAGGGGGGACTCGGCACAGAACACCGGGGAGCTGTTTTTT | CASSRGDSAQNTGELFF
TRBJ2-7 | TRBV20-1 | few | NA | TGCAGTGCTATTGGGCTAAACCCCTACGAGCAGTACTTC | CSAIGLNPYEQYF
TRBJ1-2 | TRBV7-2 | NA | NA | TGTGCCAGCAGCCGGGACACCCGAGGTGGCTACACCTTC | CASSRDTRGGYTF
TRBJ1-5 | TRBV7-9 | NA | NA | TGTGCCAGCAGCCCCTATGGGGCAGGCTATAGCAATCAGCCCCAGCATTTT | CASSPYGAGYSNQPQHF
TRBJ2-7 | TRBV29-1 | NA | TRBD2 | TGCAGCGTTCAACTAGCGGGAGGTAGGGAGCAGTACTTC | CSVQLAGGREQYF
TRBJ2-7 | TRBV5-4 | few | TRBD2 | TGTGCCAGCAGCTTGGTGGCTAGCGGGAGGCTCGAGCAGTACTTC | CASSLVASGRLEQYF
TRBJ2-7 | TRBV29-1 | NA | NA | TGCAGCGTTGAAGATCATCTCTACGAGCAGTACTTC | CSVEDHLYEQYF
TRBJ1-1 | TRBV9 | few | NA | TGTGCCAGCAGCGTAGAGGACAGCCTGAACACTGAAGCTTTCTTT | CASSVEDSLNTEAFF
TRBJ1-5 | TRBV4-1 | few | TRBD1 | TGCGCCAGCAGCCAACCAGGGACAGGCAATCAGCCCCAGCATTTT | CASSQPGTGNQPQHF
TRBJ2-7 | TRBV25-1 | many | NA | TGTGCCAGCAGTGAATCCGGGCCCTCCTACGAGCAGTACTTC | CASSESGPSYEQYF
TRBJ2-7 | TRBV19 | few | TRBD1 | TGTGCCAGTAGTATCTCAGGACAGGGCTACGAGCAGTACTTC | CASSISGQGYEQYF
TRBJ1-4 | TRBV12-3/TRBV12-4 | NA | TRBD1 | TGTGCCAGCAGCGGAGGGGGCGGTGAAAAACTGTTTTTT | CASSGGGGEKLFF
TRBJ2-3 | TRBV10-1 | once | TRBD2 | TGCGCCAGCAGTGAGTCTGTAGCGGGAGCAGACACAGATACGCAGTATTTT | CASSESVAGADTDTQYF
TRBJ1-5 | TRBV5-6 | NA | NA | TGTGCCAGCACCCGGGGCCCGAGCGTGGGCAATCAGCCCCAGCATTTT | CASTRGPSVGNQPQHF
TRBJ2-7 | TRBV5-4 | few | TRBD2 | TGTGCCAGCAGCTCCGGGACTAGCGGAACCTACGAGCAGTACTTC | CASSSGTSGTYEQYF
TRBJ1-4 | TRBV10-3 | NA | NA | TGTGCCATCAGTGTCCGGGAGCGGACAACTAATGAAAAACTGTTTTTT | CAISVRERTTNEKLFF
TRBJ2-7 | TRBV20-1 | NA | TRBD1 | TGCAGTGCTAGAGATATGGACAGGGTGGCCTACGAGCAGTACTTC | CSARDMDRVAYEQYF
TRBJ1-2 | TRBV29-1 | NA | NA | TGCAGCCCGCACAGTCAGGGGTCGGATGGCTACACCTTC | CSPHSQGSDGYTF
TRBJ1-5 | TRBV24-1 | many | TRBD1 | TGTGCCACCGGACAGGGCGGCAATCAGCCCCAGCATTTT | CATGQGGNQPQHF
TRBJ2-2 | TRBV29-1 | many | NA | TGCAGCGTTGAAGTAGAGGGACACCCAACCACCGGGGAGCTGTTTTTT | CSVEVEGHPTTGELFF
TRBJ1-2 | TRBV9 | few | TRBD1 | TGTGCCAGCAGACGTGACAGGGGGCTCTATGGCTACACCTTC | CASRRDRGLYGYTF
TRBJ1-5 | TRBV7-4 | NA | NA | TGTGCCGGGACTTCCAATCAGCCCCAGCATTTT | CAGTSNQPQHF
TRBJ1-1 | TRBV6-1 | many | NA | TGTGCCAGCAGTACTTACCTGAACACTGAAGCTTTCTTT | CASSTYLNTEAFF
TRBJ1-1 | TRBV20-1 | NA | NA | TGCAGTGCTAGAGATCGAAGAAGGAACACTGAAGCTTTCTTT | CSARDRRRNTEAFF